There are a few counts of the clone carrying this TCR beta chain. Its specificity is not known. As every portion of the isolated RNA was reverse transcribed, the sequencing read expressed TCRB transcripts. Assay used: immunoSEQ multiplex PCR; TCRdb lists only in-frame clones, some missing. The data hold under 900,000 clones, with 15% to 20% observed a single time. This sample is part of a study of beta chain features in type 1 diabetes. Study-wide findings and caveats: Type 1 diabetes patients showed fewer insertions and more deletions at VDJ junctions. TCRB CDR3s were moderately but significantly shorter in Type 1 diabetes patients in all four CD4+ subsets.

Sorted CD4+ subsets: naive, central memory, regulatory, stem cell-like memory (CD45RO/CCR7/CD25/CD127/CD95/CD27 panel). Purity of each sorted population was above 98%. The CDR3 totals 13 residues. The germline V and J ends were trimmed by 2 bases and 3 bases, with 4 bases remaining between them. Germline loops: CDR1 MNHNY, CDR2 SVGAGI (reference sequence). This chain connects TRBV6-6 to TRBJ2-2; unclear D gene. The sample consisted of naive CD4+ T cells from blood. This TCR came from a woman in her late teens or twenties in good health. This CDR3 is CASSYGYTGELFF. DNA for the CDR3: TGTGCCAGCAGTTACGGTTACACCGGGGAGCTGTTTTTT.